These T cell receptor beta chains were read from a single sample in a study of blood T cell repertoires in COVID-19. Clones were sequenced by immunoSEQ multiplex PCR, and TCRdb holds only the in-frame ones, with some missing. The sample contains roughly 280,000 clones, approximately 85% of which appear only once. The sample taken for sequencing was peripheral blood. These receptors all come from a woman aged 70-85 years with acute or convalescent COVID-19. Each CDR3 is given with its conserved first and last residue. A D gene is named only where the DNA matches it firmly. Rows may omit the clone size; those that give it use once, few, many or a size class.

v_gene	d_gene	j_gene	abundance	CDR3nt	CDR3aa
TRBV3-1/TRBV3-2	NA	TRBJ2-7	NA	TGTGCCAGCAGCCAGGCCTCCTACGAGCAGTACTTC	CASSQASYEQYF
TRBV6-6	NA	TRBJ1-2	NA	TGTGCCAGCAGTCGGGACTTTTATGGCTACACCTTC	CASSRDFYGYTF
TRBV3-1/TRBV3-2	NA	TRBJ1-2	NA	TGTGCCAGCAGCCACCTCTCGGCGGGACGGGCTAACTATGGCTACACCTTC	CASSHLSAGRANYGYTF
TRBV29-1	NA	TRBJ1-2	NA	TGCAGCGTTGCAGGACAGAACTATGGCTACACCTTC	CSVAGQNYGYTF
TRBV5-1	NA	TRBJ2-6	NA	TGCGCCAGCAGCCACCGGACAGACGGGGCCAACGTCCTGACTTTC	CASSHRTDGANVLTF
TRBV4-2	NA	TRBJ2-1	once	TGTGCCAGCAGCCAAGCCTGGTCAGGTGACAATGAGCAGTTCTTC	CASSQAWSGDNEQFF
TRBV6-4	NA	TRBJ1-5	NA	TGTGCCAGCAGTGAGACAAGCAATCAGCCCCAGCATTTT	CASSETSNQPQHF
TRBV4-1	NA	TRBJ1-6	NA	TGCGCCAGCAGCAAGGTGGACGGACAGCATAATTCACCCCTCCACTTT	CASSKVDGQHNSPLHF
TRBV5-5	TRBD1	TRBJ2-7	NA	TGTGCCAGCAGCCTTGAGTCAGGACAGGTATCCTACGAGCAGTACTTC	CASSLESGQVSYEQYF
TRBV20-1	NA	TRBJ2-1	NA	TGCAGTGCTAGTCCCGGGGGGCCAAGCTCCTACAATGAGCAGTTCTTC	CSASPGGPSSYNEQFF
TRBV5-1	TRBD1	TRBJ1-1	NA	TGCGCCAGCAGCTTTCTAGGACAGGGGAACACTGAAGCTTTCTTT	CASSFLGQGNTEAFF
TRBV5-1	NA	TRBJ2-5	NA	TGCGCCAGCAGTCCTCGGGGGAATCAAGAGACCCAGTACTTC	CASSPRGNQETQYF
TRBV5-1	TRBD1	TRBJ2-3	few	TGCGCCAGCAGCTTGGGGGACAGGGGGACAGATACGCAGTATTTT	CASSLGDRGTDTQYF
TRBV7-9	NA	TRBJ2-3	NA	TGTGCCAGCAGCCTTGTTGTGGGGCTGGATACGCAGTATTTT	CASSLVVGLDTQYF
TRBV6-5	NA	TRBJ2-1	NA	TGTGCCAGCAGTTACAAGGGGTTCGCCTACAATGAGCAGTTCTTC	CASSYKGFAYNEQFF
TRBV7-7	NA	TRBJ2-3	NA	TGTGCCAGCAGCTTAGTGAGATTCGATACGCAGTATTTT	CASSLVRFDTQYF
TRBV27	TRBD1	TRBJ1-6	NA	TGTGCCAGCAGTTTAAACAGGGGAGGATCGCCCCTCCACTTT	CASSLNRGGSPLHF
TRBV23-1	NA	TRBJ1-2	NA	TGCGCCAGCAGTCGGAGCCCCCAGCCGGCCCGCTACACCTTC	CASSRSPQPARYTF
TRBV5-4	TRBD1	TRBJ1-1	many	TGTGCCAGCAGCTCAGTACGGACAGGGGGGATCGGGGTCACTGAGTCAGCTTTCTTT	CASSSVRTGGIGVTESAFF
TRBV12-5	NA	TRBJ2-3	NA	TGTGCTAGTGGCCCCCTTGGGGGCGTAGATACGCAGTATTTT	CASGPLGGVDTQYF
TRBV5-4	NA	TRBJ1-2	NA	TGTGCCAGCAAGACTGAGCCACGGAGGCATGGCTACACCTTC	CASKTEPRRHGYTF
TRBV10-2	NA	TRBJ1-5	NA	TGCGCCAGCACTCGACAGGCCAATCAGCCCCAGCATTTT	CASTRQANQPQHF
TRBV3-1/TRBV3-2	NA	TRBJ2-5	NA	TGTGCCAGCAGCCAAGACCAGACAGATGACCAAGAGACCCAGTACTTC	CASSQDQTDDQETQYF
TRBV11-2	NA	TRBJ2-3	NA	TGTGCCAGCAGCTTACGAGGGGGGGCTAGCACAGATACGCAGTATTTT	CASSLRGGASTDTQYF
TRBV5-1	TRBD1	TRBJ1-1	few	TGCGCCAGCAGCTTGAGAGGGGGCAGCACTGAAGCTTTCTTT	CASSLRGGSTEAFF
TRBV7-8	TRBD2	TRBJ2-1	NA	TGTGCCAGCAGCTTAGGCGGGGGGGCGAGCTCCTACAATGAGCAGTTCTTC	CASSLGGGASSYNEQFF
TRBV5-5	NA	TRBJ1-3	few	TGTGCCAGCAGCTTGGCAGGTCACTCTGGAAACACCATATATTTT	CASSLAGHSGNTIYF
TRBV28	NA	TRBJ1-1	NA	TGTGCCAGCATTACCTCAGGGCCGGGCGGCACTGAAGCTTTCTTT	CASITSGPGGTEAFF
TRBV6-6	NA	TRBJ2-6	NA	TGTGCCAGCAGTTTAAGGGGTGGGGCCAACGTCCTGACTTTC	CASSLRGGANVLTF
TRBV7-9	NA	TRBJ1-3	NA	TGTGCCAGCAGCTTAGTCTCCTCGGGAAGCCAAGGAAACACCATATATTTT	CASSLVSSGSQGNTIYF
TRBV5-1	NA	TRBJ1-3	NA	TGCGCCAGCAGCTTGACGGGTTCTGGAAACACCATATATTTT	CASSLTGSGNTIYF
TRBV7-9	TRBD1	TRBJ2-2	NA	TGTGCCAGCAGCCCTCCCCGGACAGGGAACACCGGGGAGCTGTTTTTT	CASSPPRTGNTGELFF
TRBV6-2/TRBV6-3	TRBD1	TRBJ1-1	few	TGTGCCAGCAGTTACTTGACAGGGAATGCGAACACTGAAGCTTTCTTT	CASSYLTGNANTEAFF
TRBV19	NA	TRBJ1-2	NA	TGTGCCAGTAGTCGGCGGTCACACCCTTATGGCTACACCTTC	CASSRRSHPYGYTF
TRBV7-9	TRBD1	TRBJ1-5	few	TGTGCCAGTGCGGGACAGGGCGAGAGGAACCAGCCCCAGCATTTT	CASAGQGERNQPQHF
TRBV3-1/TRBV3-2	TRBD1	TRBJ2-2	NA	TGTGCCAGCAGTTACAGGGGATCCGGGGAGCTGTTTTTT	CASSYRGSGELFF
TRBV14	NA	TRBJ2-3	NA	TGTGCCAGCAGCCAAGATAACTGGGGGCCGCAGTATTTT	CASSQDNWGPQYF
TRBV3-1/TRBV3-2	NA	TRBJ1-2	NA	TGTGCCAGCAGCCAAGATATGGGGAGGAACTATGGCTACACCTTC	CASSQDMGRNYGYTF
TRBV6-2/TRBV6-3	NA	TRBJ2-1	NA	TGTGCCAGCAGTCAGGACAACCTTGGCTACAATGAGCAGTTCTTC	CASSQDNLGYNEQFF
TRBV6-5	NA	TRBJ1-2	NA	TGTGCCAGCAGTCCCACAGGGCAGTATGGCTACACCTTC	CASSPTGQYGYTF
TRBV5-6	TRBD2	TRBJ2-1	NA	TGTGCCAGCAGCTTGGAGGATCTAGCGGATGAGCAGTTCTTC	CASSLEDLADEQFF
TRBV7-9	TRBD1	TRBJ2-3	NA	TGTGCCAGCAGCCCCTCCCCGGGACAGGCCTTCACAGATACGCAGTATTTT	CASSPSPGQAFTDTQYF
TRBV7-8	NA	TRBJ1-1	NA	TGTGCCAGCAGCTTAAGTACCAGGAACACTGAAGCTTTCTTT	CASSLSTRNTEAFF
TRBV5-8	NA	TRBJ1-2	NA	TGTGCCAGCAGCCAGTTTTCAGGCTACACCTTC	CASSQFSGYTF
TRBV2	NA	TRBJ1-5	NA	TGTGCCAGCAGTGCGGAGAGACAGCCCCAGCATTTT	CASSAERQPQHF
TRBV20-1	NA	TRBJ2-3	NA	TGCAGTGCTACCGGGACTGAAGCGCAGTATTTT	CSATGTEAQYF
TRBV15	NA	TRBJ1-6	few	TGTGCCACCAGCAGGCGAGGACAAGGAAATTCACCCCTCCACTTT	CATSRRGQGNSPLHF
TRBV7-9	TRBD1	TRBJ1-5	NA	TGTGCCAGCAGCTTAGTGTCGGGACAGGGACGCGATCAGCCCCAGCATTTT	CASSLVSGQGRDQPQHF
TRBV2	TRBD1	TRBJ1-5	NA	TGTGCCAGCAGGGAGGGGGCCAGGCAGCCCCAGCATTTT	CASREGARQPQHF
TRBV10-3	NA	TRBJ1-5	NA	TGTGCCATCAACGACGAGGGGGACCTAGGGCCCCAGCATTTT	CAINDEGDLGPQHF
TRBV18	NA	TRBJ1-2	NA	TGTGCCAGCTCACCCCCAGCGGGCGCCAGCTATGGCTACACCTTC	CASSPPAGASYGYTF
TRBV28	NA	TRBJ2-7	NA	TGTGCCAGCTGTTTGGGTGGGGGGGGCGACTCCTACGAGCAGTACTTC	CASCLGGGGDSYEQYF
TRBV5-8	NA	TRBJ1-4	NA	TGTGCCAGCAGCCGTCCCCGGGACTATAATGAAAAACTGTTTTTT	CASSRPRDYNEKLFF